Below are 22 T cell receptor beta chains sequenced from a single sample in a study of beta chain features in type 1 diabetes. Since all of the isolated RNA was reverse transcribed, expressed TCRB transcripts were what got sequenced. Sequencing used immunoSEQ multiplex PCR; TCRdb keeps in-frame clones, though not all of them. This sample has around 250,000 clones, with approximately 70% found just once. Sequenced: naive CD4+ T cells from blood. The receptors derive from a man aged 25 to 40 in good health.

This clone occurred a few times. V and J are TRBV4-2 and TRBJ2-7; 11 bases match TRBD2. Per germline, CDR1 LGHNA and CDR2 YNFKEQ. The length of the CDR3 is 15 residues. Losses at the gene ends were 0 bases for V and 4 bases for J; bases not matched to a gene: 2. The CDR3 reads CASSQDTSGSYEQYF. In DNA form, the CDR3 reads TGTGCCAGCAGCCAAGACACTAGCGGGAGTTACGAGCAGTACTTC.

The chain carries TRBV29-1 and TRBJ1-1; D remains unclear. The length of the CDR3 is 17 residues. Germline V CDR1 and CDR2: SQVTM, ANQGSEA. V dropped 4 bases and J dropped 4 bases, with 25 bases sitting between them. The CDR3 is CSVVEATKFEIITEAFF. CDR3 sequence (DNA): TGCAGCGTTGTCGAGGCCACAAAATTCGAAATTATCACTGAAGCTTTCTTT. The full variable domain, completed using reference TRBV29-1 and TRBJ1-1, is SAVISQKPSRDICQRGTSLTIQCQVDSQVTMMFWYRQQPGQSLTLIATANQGSEATYESGFVIDKFPISRPNLTFSTLTVSNMSPEDSSIYLCSVVEATKFEIITEAFFGQGTRLTVV.

This chain links TRBV6-1 with TRBJ2-5; D may be TRBD1 or TRBD2 (5 bases each). Trimming took 6 bases from V and 3 from J, leaving 11 bases between them. The germline V gene has CDR1 MNHNS and CDR2 SASEGT. This CDR3 comprises 13 residues. As DNA, the CDR3 is TGTGCCAGCAGAGGACTGGGGGAAGAGACCCAGTACTTC. Amino acids: CASRGLGEETQYF.

The V call is TRBV30, the J call TRBJ2-3, with 11 bases lining up with TRBD2. The CDR3 length is 17 residues. V shed 0 bases, J shed 3 bases, and the junction held 8 bases outside the gene matches. Germline V gene sequence: CDR1 GTSNPN, CDR2 SVGIG (reference sequence). The CDR3 sequence is CAWSVLSGRARTDTQYF. The CDR3 DNA follows: TGTGCCTGGAGTGTACTTAGCGGGAGGGCTAGGACAGATACGCAGTATTTT.

V usage is TRBV30 and J usage is TRBJ2-1; D is unclear. This CDR3 has 11 amino acids. Germline CDR1 is GTSNPN and CDR2 is SVGIG (reference sequence). Trimming took off 5 bases at V and 4 bases at J, with 6 bases between the two ends. The CDR3 here is CAWGEYNEQFF. The CDR3 region has the DNA TGTGCCTGGGGGGAATACAATGAGCAGTTCTTC.

CDR3 nucleotide sequence: TGTGCCAGCAGCTCAGACAGTACTTCCTACGAGCAGTACTTC. Amino acid sequence: CASSSDSTSYEQYF. The gene calls are TRBV9 and TRBJ2-7; D might be TRBD1 (5 bases). Trimming took 4 bases from V and 1 from J, leaving 12 bases between them. This CDR3 comprises 14 residues. Germline V gene data show CDR1 as SGDLS and CDR2 as YYNGEE.

The chain joins TRBV7-9 to TRBJ2-1; 10 nucleotides line up with TRBD2. J lost 2 bases, V lost 2 bases, and 0 bases had no gene match. Germline-derived CDR1 and CDR2 are SEHNR and FQNEAQ (reference sequence). This CDR3 region has 15 residues. The CDR3 reads CASSLLAGAYNEQFF. The DNA for the CDR3 is TGTGCCAGCAGCTTACTAGCGGGAGCCTACAATGAGCAGTTCTTC.

The V gene is TRBV29-1, the J gene TRBJ2-3; tentative D call: TRBD1 (5 bases). V gave up 5 bases and J gave up 6 bases, with 12 bases separating them. The germline V gene has CDR1 SQVTM and CDR2 ANQGSEA. The CDR3 contains 12 residues. The CDR3: CSVYQGADTQYF. The DNA of the CDR3 is TGCAGCGTTTACCAAGGGGCGGATACGCAGTATTTT.

The CDR3 sequence is CASSFISPMDGSYEQYF. CDR3 coding DNA: TGTGCCAGCAGTTTCATAAGTCCTATGGACGGCTCCTACGAGCAGTACTTC. The J gene is TRBJ2-7, the V gene TRBV27; D unclear. Trimming shortened V by 3 bases and J by 0 bases, and 18 bases separated the two germline ends. The CDR3 extends over 17 amino acids. Germline V lookup: CDR1 MNHEY, CDR2 SMNVEV (reference sequence).

This chain connects TRBV30 to TRBJ2-3, with no clear D. The CDR3 has 13 residues. Trimming removed 0 bases from V and 1 base from J, with 5 bases in between. Per germline, CDR1 GTSNPN and CDR2 SVGIG (reference sequence). CDR3 coding DNA: TGTGCCTGGAGTGTAGATGGCACAGATACGCAGTATTTT. It yields the protein CAWSVDGTDTQYF.

J is TRBJ2-1 and V is TRBV9; D remains ambiguous. Germline CDR1 and CDR2: SGDLS and YYNGEE. The CDR3 loop spans 16 amino acids. Trimming took off 4 bases at V and 0 bases at J, with 14 bases between the two ends. The CDR3 coding sequence is TGTGCCAGCAGCCCCTCCACCTCGAGCTCCTACAATGAGCAGTTCTTC. Its protein product is CASSPSTSSSYNEQFF.

This clone has just one count. The CDR3 nucleotides are TGCGCCAGCAGCAAGCAACCTAGCACAGATACGCAGTATTTT. This translates into CASSKQPSTDTQYF. The V and J genes are TRBV4-3 and TRBJ2-3; D ambiguous. Germline assignment: CDR1 LGHNA and CDR2 YSLEER. The CDR3 is made up of 14 amino acids. The V end was cut by 5 bases, the J end by 0 bases, with 9 bases between.

V and J are TRBV5-1 and TRBJ2-1; the D gene could be TRBD1 or TRBD2 (5 bases each). Trimming took 4 bases from V and 6 from J, leaving 14 bases between them. Germline V gene lookup returns CDR1 SGHRS and CDR2 YFSETQ. CDR3 length equals 14 residues. The CDR3: CASSAGTPGNEQFF. CDR3 DNA sequence: TGCGCCAGCAGCGCCGGGACCCCGGGCAATGAGCAGTTCTTC.

The chain links TRBV28 to TRBJ2-4; perhaps TRBD1 as D (5 bases). Between the trimmed V and J ends, which lost 1 base and 0 bases, there was a span of 7 bases. The CDR3 covers 15 residues. Germline lookup yields CDR1 MDHEN and CDR2 SYDVKM. The CDR3 protein is CASSLSGLAKNIQYF. As DNA, the CDR3 is TGTGCCAGCAGTTTATCAGGGTTAGCCAAAAACATTCAGTACTTC.

This chain joins TRBV4-3 and TRBJ2-5; possibly TRBD1 or TRBD2 for D (5 bases each). V was trimmed by 1 base and J by 1 base, leaving 16 bases between them. This CDR3 spans 17 amino acids. Germline CDR1 is LGHNA and CDR2 is YSLEER. The CDR3 sequence is CASSQVSGPAGQETQYF. CDR3 in DNA: TGCGCCAGCAGCCAAGTCTCGGGACCGGCGGGCCAAGAGACCCAGTACTTC.

J is TRBJ2-3 and V is TRBV30, with D tentatively TRBD2 (6 bases). CDR3 length: 13 amino acids. Trimming stripped 4 bases from V and 4 bases from J, with 12 bases between. CDR1 and CDR2 (germline): GTSNPN, SVGIG (reference sequence). CDR3 sequence: CAWNRGLSDTQYF. The CDR3 bases are TGTGCCTGGAATCGGGGGTTATCAGATACGCAGTATTTT. The full variable domain, completed using reference TRBV30 and TRBJ2-3, is SQTIHQWPATLVQPVGSPLSLECTVEGTSNPNLYWYRQAAGRGLQLLFYSVGIGQISSEVPQNLSASRPQDRQFILSSKKLLLSDSGFYLCAWNRGLSDTQYFGPGTRLTVL.

The chain carries TRBV7-6 and TRBJ2-7, with D perhaps TRBD1 (5 bases). Germline assignment: CDR1 SGHVS and CDR2 FNYEAQ. With 1 base removed from V and 1 base from J, the gap between germline ends came to 8 bases. CDR3 size: 14 residues. CDR3 sequence (DNA): TGTGCCAGCAGCTTAGGGGGCAGGTCCTACGAGCAGTACTTC. Translating gives CASSLGGRSYEQYF.

V usage is TRBV11-2 and J usage is TRBJ2-3; 7 positions agree with TRBD2. Trimming at V came to 4 bases and at J to 3 bases, leaving 7 bases not matched to a gene. The germline V gene encodes CDR1 SGHAT and CDR2 FQNNGV. The CDR3 has 15 amino acids. Here the CDR3 DNA reads TGTGCCAGCAGCTCGAGAGCGGGGCTGACAGATACGCAGTATTTT. Protein product: CASSSRAGLTDTQYF.

The chain has TRBV28 and TRBJ1-2, with 8 bases aligning to TRBD1. This CDR3 region has 11 residues. Germline V gene lookup returns CDR1 MDHEN and CDR2 SYDVKM. Losses at the gene ends were 10 bases for V and 8 bases for J; bases not matched to a gene: 6. CDR3 in amino acids: CATQGATGYTF. The CDR3 DNA sequence: TGTGCCACCCAGGGGGCGACCGGCTACACCTTC.

V gene TRBV30 combines with J gene TRBJ1-2; D unresolved. The CDR3 is made up of 13 amino acids. CDR1 GTSNPN and CDR2 SVGIG come from the germline V gene (reference sequence). V shed 0 bases and J shed 2 bases, with 7 bases lying between them. The CDR3 sequence is CAWSVSGNYGYTF. The CDR3 DNA reads as TGTGCCTGGAGTGTTTCGGGGAACTATGGCTACACCTTC.

The rearrangement joins TRBV6-1 to TRBJ2-1; possible D gene TRBD1, 5 bases. CDR1 is MNHNS and CDR2 is SASEGT in the germline V gene. The CDR3 covers 15 residues. The V and J ends lost 4 bases and 0 bases respectively, with 10 bases between them. The CDR3 reads CASSVVQGSYNEQFF. Written as DNA, the CDR3 is TGTGCCAGCAGTGTTGTGCAGGGCTCCTACAATGAGCAGTTCTTC.

The J gene is TRBJ2-5, the V gene TRBV4-3, with 7 nucleotides matching TRBD2. Germline CDR1 LGHNA, CDR2 YSLEER. After removal of 0 bases from V and 0 bases from J, the junction contained 7 bases not matched to a gene. This CDR3 comprises 17 residues. The chain's CDR3 is CASSQDWEGGYQETQYF. In DNA, the CDR3 is TGCGCCAGCAGCCAAGATTGGGAGGGTGGGTACCAAGAGACCCAGTACTTC.